This TCR beta chain was captured in a study of control samples from healthy donors and cancer patients (dated by TCRdb to between 2020 and 2021). Preparation of the library involved the immunoSEQ multiplex PCR assay. TCRdb carries this immuneACCESS record with in-frame sequences only. Its versions omit some clonotypes, under half of them owing to an unresolved V gene in the studies checked, with the rest unexplained. The sample table lists some 120,000 clones, more than 85% of them with a count of one. The ten biggest clones cover 7.8% of the sample. Of note for this clone: It lacks a known antigen. It has no much larger one-base neighbor in the sample; base qualities were not kept.

Sample: blood. The clonotype comes from a woman in her late teens or twenties in good health.

The nucleotide sequence reads as follows: TGCGCCAGCAGCCAAGACGGTCTAGCGGGAGTAGATACGCAGTATTTT. It encodes CASSQDGLAGVDTQYF. Recombination linked TRBV4-1 to TRBJ2-3, with TRBD2 matching 10 junction bases. V is pruned by 0 bases and J by 5 bases, leaving 5 bases of the junction without a gene match. The CDR3 covers 16 residues, taking in both the cysteine and the phenylalanine. Here the CDR3 DNA is all that survives: 48 bases in frame from base 1. The germline V gene specifies MGHRA as CDR1 and YSYEKL as CDR2.